The clone carrying this T cell receptor (beta chain) appeared a few times. Its antigen remains unidentified. This sample is part of a study of cytomegalovirus exposure and HLA in healthy donors. The CDR3 is made up of 15 amino acids. From germline, CDR1 is LNHDA and CDR2 SQIVND (reference sequence). The V end was cut by 1 base, the J end by 3 bases, with 12 bases between. Vbeta (60) and Jbeta (13) primers were used in the PCR. Libraries were prepared by immunoSEQ multiplex PCR; TCRdb keeps only in-frame clonotypes and omits some of them. The table shows around 110,000 clones, with about 60% occurring only once. Study-wide points: CMV serostatus was the only immune exposure information that was available.

The sequencing input was PBMCs. V is TRBV19 and J is TRBJ1-2; possible D gene TRBD1, 6 bases. This TCR came from a woman aged 25 to 39 in good health and CMV-seronegative. CDR3 in amino acids: CASSIGADRYYGYTF. Written as DNA, the CDR3 is TGTGCCAGTAGTATAGGGGCCGACAGGTACTATGGCTACACCTTC.